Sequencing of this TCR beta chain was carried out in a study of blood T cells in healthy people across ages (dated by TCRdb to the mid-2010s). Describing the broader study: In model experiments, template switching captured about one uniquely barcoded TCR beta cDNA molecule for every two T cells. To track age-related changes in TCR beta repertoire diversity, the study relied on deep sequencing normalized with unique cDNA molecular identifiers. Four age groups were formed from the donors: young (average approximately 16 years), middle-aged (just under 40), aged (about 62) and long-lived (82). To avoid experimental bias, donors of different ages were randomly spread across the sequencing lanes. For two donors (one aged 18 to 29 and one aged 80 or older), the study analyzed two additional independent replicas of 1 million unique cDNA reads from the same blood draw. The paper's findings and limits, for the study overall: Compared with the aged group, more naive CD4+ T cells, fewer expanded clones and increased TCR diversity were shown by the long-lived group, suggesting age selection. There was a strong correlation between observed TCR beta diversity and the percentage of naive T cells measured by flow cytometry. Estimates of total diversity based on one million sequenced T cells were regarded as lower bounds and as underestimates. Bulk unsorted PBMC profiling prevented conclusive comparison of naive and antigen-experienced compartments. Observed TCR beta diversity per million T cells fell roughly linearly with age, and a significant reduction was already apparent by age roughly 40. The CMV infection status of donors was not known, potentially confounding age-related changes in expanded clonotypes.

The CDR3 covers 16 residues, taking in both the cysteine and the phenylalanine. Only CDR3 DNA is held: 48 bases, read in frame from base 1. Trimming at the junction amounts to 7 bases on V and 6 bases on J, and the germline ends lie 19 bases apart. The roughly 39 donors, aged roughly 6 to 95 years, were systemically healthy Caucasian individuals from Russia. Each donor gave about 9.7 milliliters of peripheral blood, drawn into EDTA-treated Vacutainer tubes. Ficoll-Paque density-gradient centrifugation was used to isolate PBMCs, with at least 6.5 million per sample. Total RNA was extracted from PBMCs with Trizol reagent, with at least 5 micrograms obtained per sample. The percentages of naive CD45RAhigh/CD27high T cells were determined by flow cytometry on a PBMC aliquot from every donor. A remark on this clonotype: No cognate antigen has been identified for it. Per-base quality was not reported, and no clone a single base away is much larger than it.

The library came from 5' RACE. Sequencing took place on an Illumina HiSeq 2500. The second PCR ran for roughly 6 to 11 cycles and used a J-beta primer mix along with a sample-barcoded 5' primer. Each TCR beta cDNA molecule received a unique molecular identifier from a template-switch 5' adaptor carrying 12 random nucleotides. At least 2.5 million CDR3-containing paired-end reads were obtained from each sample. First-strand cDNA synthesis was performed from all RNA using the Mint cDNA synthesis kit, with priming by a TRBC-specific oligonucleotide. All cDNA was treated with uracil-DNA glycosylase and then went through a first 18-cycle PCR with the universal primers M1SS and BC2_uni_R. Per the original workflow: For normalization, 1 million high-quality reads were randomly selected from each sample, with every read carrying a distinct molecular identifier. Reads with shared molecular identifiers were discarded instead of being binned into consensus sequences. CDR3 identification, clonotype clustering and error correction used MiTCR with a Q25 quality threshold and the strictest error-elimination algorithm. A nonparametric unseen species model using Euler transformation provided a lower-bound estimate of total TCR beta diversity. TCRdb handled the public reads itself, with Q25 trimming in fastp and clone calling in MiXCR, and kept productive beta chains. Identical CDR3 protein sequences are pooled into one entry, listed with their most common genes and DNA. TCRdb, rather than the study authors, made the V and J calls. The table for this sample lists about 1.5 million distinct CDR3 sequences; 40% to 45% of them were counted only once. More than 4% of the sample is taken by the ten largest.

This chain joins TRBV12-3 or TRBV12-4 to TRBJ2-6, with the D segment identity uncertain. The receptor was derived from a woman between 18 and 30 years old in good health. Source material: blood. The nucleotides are TGTGCCAGCATGGCATCCCTGCCTCTGGTGGCCAACGTCCTGACTTTC. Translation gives CASMASLPLVANVLTF.